This T cell receptor beta chain was observed in a study of OX40 agonist ivuxolimab in advanced cancers. In the study overall: In three patients, partial responses were observed, one with hepatocellular carcinoma and two with cutaneous melanoma. General study findings and limits: The mean number of expanded clones was higher in CD8+ T cells than in CD4+. Blood T cells, both CD4+ and CD8+, expanded clonally by week 6 at 0.1 to 3.0 mg/kg.

CDR1 and CDR2 (germline): MNHEY, SVGAGI. V dropped 3 bases and J dropped 0 bases, with 12 bases sitting between them. The CDR3 is 16 residues long. Regarding this clone: Antigen: not known.

Produced via immunoSEQ multiplex PCR; TCRdb's table is partial and in-frame only. The top ten hold over 0.65% of the sample, which has some 58,000 clones, about 89% seen once. The sample here was CD4+ or CD8+ T cells sorted from blood, taken in a trial of the OX40 agonist ivuxolimab. V usage is TRBV6-5 and J usage is TRBJ2-4; D not certain. The TCR sequence derives from an adult with an advanced solid tumor such as melanoma, head and neck, liver or kidney cancer. CDR3 coding DNA: TGTGCCAGCAGTTATTCGTCAATGGTAGCCAAAAACATTCAGTACTTC. This sequence encodes CASSYSSMVAKNIQYF.